Sequencing of this TCR beta chain was carried out in a study of control samples from healthy donors and cancer patients (dated by TCRdb to the early 2020s). Notes on this clone: What this receptor recognizes is not known. Base-call qualities are not available, and no considerably larger clone is one nucleotide away.

Libraries were made using the immunoSEQ multiplex PCR assay. TCRdb took this table from immuneACCESS and kept in-frame rearrangements with V and J called. Such tables lack part of the clones; where checked against another copy, unresolved V genes explain under half of the gap, and the rest is unexplained. Within this sample are about 12,000 clones, with 88% of them counted one time only. The ten top clones hold around 3% of the sample. The specimen was formalin-fixed, paraffin-embedded tissue. The receptor was derived from a male donor with melanoma.

The DNA sequence reads TGCGCCAGCAGTGCGAGCGGGCCTCAGCCCCAGCATTTT. Translated, it reads CASSASGPQPQHF. The chain is made from TRBV10-2 and TRBJ1-5; the D gene identity is not certain. V drops 4 bases and J drops 6 bases, leaving 10 bases in between. CDR1 and CDR2, per the germline V gene, are WSHSY and SAAADI. Measured from the cysteine to the phenylalanine, the CDR3 is 13 residues long. Just the 39-base CDR3 DNA is kept, in frame starting at base 1.